These 4 T cell receptor beta chains were all obtained from the same sample, sequenced in a study of blood T cell repertoires in COVID-19. Assay: immunoSEQ multiplex PCR; the TCRdb copy retains only in-frame clones and omits some. Altogether more than 110,000 clones are present, 84% being singletons, with the ten largest covering approximately 3.8%. Material for sequencing was peripheral blood. The receptor source for this set is a woman aged 60-70 years with acute or convalescent COVID-19.

The rearrangement links TRBV9 to TRBJ1-2, with D hard to call. This CDR3 comprises 13 residues. Germline values: CDR1 SGDLS, CDR2 YYNGEE. V lost 4 bases, J lost 4 bases, and 11 bases lay in between. The CDR3 sequence is CASSREGSYGYTF. Written as DNA, the CDR3 is TGTGCCAGCAGCAGGGAGGGATCCTATGGCTACACCTTC.

The chain recombines TRBV28 with TRBJ1-5; no definite D call. The germline V gene encodes CDR1 MDHEN and CDR2 SYDVKM. V lost 1 base and J 0 bases, leaving 7 bases between the germline ends. This CDR3 region has 15 residues. CDR3 in amino acids: CASSLLRHSNQPQHF. DNA of the CDR3: TGTGCCAGCAGTTTATTGCGGCATAGCAATCAGCCCCAGCATTTT.

V usage is TRBV11-3 and J usage is TRBJ2-1, with D possibly matching TRBD1 (6 bases). V lost 5 bases and J lost 6, with 14 bases in between. The length of the CDR3 is 14 residues. The germline V gene has CDR1 SGHNT and CDR2 YENEEA. CDR3 in DNA: TGTGCCAGCAGCGCTCACAGGGCTAGCAATGAGCAGTTCTTC. It is translated as CASSAHRASNEQFF.

DNA of the CDR3: TGCAGCGTTGTATCTGATACGCAGTATTTT. This encodes CSVVSDTQYF. The chain joins TRBV29-1 to TRBJ2-3, with D unresolved. The germline gives CDR1 SQVTM, CDR2 ANQGSEA. The ends were cut back, 4 bases at V and 6 bases at J, with 5 bases in the middle. The CDR3 is made up of 10 amino acids.